One sample yielded the 8 T cell receptor beta chains listed below, sequenced in a study of cytomegalovirus exposure and HLA in healthy donors. This PCR relied on a set of 60 Vbeta primers and 13 Jbeta primers. Assay: immunoSEQ multiplex PCR; the TCRdb copy retains only in-frame clones and omits some. This table has 200,000 to 250,000 clones, 55% to 75% appearing once. The specimen was PBMCs. The receptor set was obtained from a man between 40 and 49 years old in good health and CMV-seropositive.

The chain couples TRBV7-3 to TRBJ1-3, with D possibly matching TRBD1 (6 bases). The CDR3 consists of 15 residues. CDR1 is SGHTA, CDR2 FQGTGA, per germline. Between the trimmed V and J ends, which lost 5 bases and 0 bases, there was a span of 11 bases. The CDR3 nucleotides are TGTGCCAGCAGCCCAGGACAGAGCTCTGGAAACACCATATATTTT. It yields the protein CASSPGQSSGNTIYF.

The chain uses TRBV19 and TRBJ2-1; possible D gene TRBD1, 6 bases. The germline V gene encodes CDR1 LNHDA and CDR2 SQIVND (reference sequence). V lost 4 bases and J 3 bases, leaving 13 bases between the germline ends. This CDR3 has 15 amino acids. In DNA, the CDR3 is TGTGCCAGTAGTAATGAGGGGACATTCTACAATGAGCAGTTCTTC. Amino acids: CASSNEGTFYNEQFF.

This clone came up a few times. The chain has TRBV4-1 and TRBJ1-4; 11 bases map to TRBD1. The trim removed 4 bases at V and 10 bases at J, leaving 5 bases unmatched. Germline V lookup: CDR1 MGHRA, CDR2 YSYEKL. The CDR3 is 14 residues long. The CDR3 region has the DNA TGCGCCAGCAGCCTGGGACAGGGGGAGGGAAAACTGTTTTTT. Its protein is CASSLGQGEGKLFF.

This clone was seen just once. The chain recombines TRBV10-3 with TRBJ1-5, with TRBD1 matching over 8 bases. The CDR3 is 14 amino acids. Germline trimming cut 11 bases from V and 3 bases from J; bases unmatched to any gene: 9. Germline V lookup: CDR1 ENHRY, CDR2 SYGVKD. The CDR3 loop reads CAVGTGDYNQPQHF. The CDR3 DNA reads as TGTGCCGTCGGGACAGGAGATTACAATCAGCCCCAGCATTTT.

This clone showed up just a few times. The gene calls are TRBV25-1 and TRBJ2-3; D unresolved. This CDR3 has 17 residues. V lost 1 base and J lost 0, with 14 bases in between. Looked up from germline, CDR1 is MGHDK and CDR2 is SYGVNS. CDR3 protein: CASSEWAATDSTDTQYF. The CDR3 nucleotides are TGTGCCAGCAGTGAATGGGCCGCGACGGATAGCACAGATACGCAGTATTTT.

The chain joins TRBV11-2 to TRBJ2-1; TRBD1 matches at 8 bases. J lost 7 bases, V lost 0 bases, and 8 bases had no gene match. CDR1 is SGHAT and CDR2 is FQNNGV in the germline V gene. This CDR3 has 16 amino acids. The CDR3 loop reads CASSLDLAGGLNEQFF. The CDR3 DNA sequence: TGTGCCAGCAGCTTAGATCTGGCAGGGGGCCTTAATGAGCAGTTCTTC. Combining the CDR3 with reference TRBV11-2 and TRBJ2-1 gives the whole variable domain EAGVAQSPRYKIIEKRQSVAFWCNPISGHATLYWYQQILGQGPKLLIQFQNNGVVDDSQLPKDRFSAERLKGVDSTLKIQPAKLEDSAVYLCASSLDLAGGLNEQFFGPGTRLTVL.

The chain is built from TRBV6-1 and TRBJ1-1; tentative D call: TRBD1 (6 bases). Trimming took 5 bases from V and 7 from J, leaving 8 bases between them. The CDR3 covers 11 residues. CDR1 is MNHNS and CDR2 is SASEGT in the germline V gene. CDR3 loop: CASSWGHEAFF. The DNA of the CDR3 is TGTGCCAGCAGTTGGGGACATGAAGCTTTCTTT.

Here the CDR3 reads CASSSTGGDEKLFF. In DNA form, the CDR3 reads TGCGCCAGCAGCAGCACAGGGGGGGATGAAAAACTGTTTTTT. This chain joins TRBV5-1 and TRBJ1-4, with 8 bases matching TRBD1. The germline V gene has CDR1 SGHRS and CDR2 YFSETQ. V was pared by 4 bases and J by 6 bases, with 5 bases of the junction left unmatched. The CDR3 loop spans 14 amino acids. Full variable domain (rest looked up from reference TRBV5-1 and TRBJ1-4): KAGVTQTPRYLIKTRGQQVTLSCSPISGHRSVSWYQQTPGQGLQFLFEYFSETQRNKGNFPGRFSGRQFSNSRSEMNVSTLELGDSALYLCASSSTGGDEKLFFGSGTQLSVL.